The 2 T cell receptor beta chains in this list originate from one sample, sequenced in a study of technical replicates of blood from several donors (dated by TCRdb to about 2017). Receptors were amplified or captured by the immunoSEQ multiplex PCR assay. Drawn from immuneACCESS, this table holds only the in-frame rearrangements with V and J called that TCRdb kept. Clones are partly lost; checked studies trace under half to an unresolved V gene and leave the rest unexplained. In all, the sample holds approximately 89,000 clones, and approximately 94% of those were seen once. The top ten clones comprise about 0.39% of the sample. The sample comprised T cells isolated from PBMCs. These TCRs come from a human donor in good health.

The chain has TRBV12-5 and TRBJ1-5, with D tentatively TRBD1 (6 bases). Per germline, CDR1 LGHNT and CDR2 FRNRAP. V was shortened by 8 bases and J by 3 bases, with 11 bases between the two germline ends. The CDR3 covers 13 residues. CDR3: CASRRTDNQPQHF. The CDR3 DNA reads TGTGCTAGTAGAAGGACAGACAATCAGCCCCAGCATTTT.

The chain carries TRBV15 and TRBJ1-1, with a weak D call TRBD1 (5 bases). This CDR3 is 14 amino acids long. Trimming shortened V by 4 bases and J by 0 bases, and 9 bases separated the two germline ends. Germline CDR1 reads LNHNV; CDR2 reads YYDKDF (reference sequence). The CDR3 loop reads CATSTRTLNTEAFF. Here the CDR3 DNA reads TGTGCCACCAGCACTCGGACATTGAACACTGAAGCTTTCTTT. The full variable domain, completed using reference TRBV15 and TRBJ1-1, is DAMVIQNPRYQVTQFGKPVTLSCSQTLNHNVMYWYQQKSSQAPKLLFHYYDKDFNNEADTPDNFQSRRPNTSFCFLDIRSPGLGDTAMYLCATSTRTLNTEAFFGQGTRLTVV.